These T cell receptor beta chains were read from a single sample in a study of blood T cell repertoires in COVID-19. The repertoire was sequenced with immunoSEQ multiplex PCR; TCRdb's copy has only in-frame clones and lacks some. Among tens of thousands of clones listed, about 80% were seen once. The specimen sequenced was peripheral blood. The source of these receptors is a man aged 30 to 39 with COVID-19, enrolled during active disease. Each CDR3 is given with its conserved first and last residue. The D gene is left open where the match is weak. Some rows mark clone size as missing; the rest say once, few, many or name a class of expanded clone.

abundance: -
d_gene: TRBD1
j_gene: TRBJ1-2
v_gene: TRBV7-6
CDR3aa: CASSPLDRNYGYTF
CDR3nt: TGTGCCAGCAGCCCACTGGACAGGAACTATGGCTACACCTTC

abundance: -
d_gene: TRBD2
j_gene: TRBJ2-5
v_gene: TRBV27
CDR3aa: CASSSLAGGDETQYF
CDR3nt: TGTGCCAGCAGTTCCCTAGCGGGGGGGGATGAGACCCAGTACTTC

abundance: few
d_gene: -
j_gene: TRBJ1-3
v_gene: TRBV2
CDR3aa: CASSAERGWGNTIYF
CDR3nt: TGTGCCAGCAGTGCTGAACGGGGATGGGGAAACACCATATATTTT

abundance: -
d_gene: -
j_gene: TRBJ1-1
v_gene: TRBV28
CDR3aa: CASSLVYRSNTEAFF
CDR3nt: TGTGCCAGCAGTTTAGTTTACAGGTCGAACACTGAAGCTTTCTTT

abundance: -
d_gene: -
j_gene: TRBJ2-5
v_gene: TRBV11-2
CDR3aa: CASSPDIPPGETQYF
CDR3nt: TGTGCCAGCAGCCCGGACATCCCGCCGGGAGAGACCCAGTACTTC

abundance: -
d_gene: TRBD2
j_gene: TRBJ2-3
v_gene: TRBV6-5
CDR3aa: CASSYLAGGDTQYF
CDR3nt: TGTGCCAGCAGTTACTTAGCGGGGGGCGATACGCAGTATTTT

abundance: -
d_gene: TRBD1
j_gene: TRBJ1-5
v_gene: TRBV7-9
CDR3aa: CASSLGTGMNQPQHF
CDR3nt: TGTGCCAGCAGCTTGGGGACAGGGATGAATCAGCCCCAGCATTTT

abundance: -
d_gene: -
j_gene: TRBJ1-1
v_gene: TRBV25-1
CDR3aa: CASRTTGQDTEAFF
CDR3nt: TGTGCCAGCAGAACCACGGGACAAGACACTGAAGCTTTCTTT

abundance: -
d_gene: -
j_gene: TRBJ2-7
v_gene: TRBV9
CDR3aa: CASSASGGTSYEQYF
CDR3nt: TGTGCCAGCAGCGCTTCGGGGGGCACCTCCTACGAGCAGTACTTC

abundance: -
d_gene: TRBD1
j_gene: TRBJ1-1
v_gene: TRBV6-5
CDR3aa: CASKPTGSNTEAFF
CDR3nt: TGTGCCAGCAAACCGACAGGGTCGAACACTGAAGCTTTCTTT